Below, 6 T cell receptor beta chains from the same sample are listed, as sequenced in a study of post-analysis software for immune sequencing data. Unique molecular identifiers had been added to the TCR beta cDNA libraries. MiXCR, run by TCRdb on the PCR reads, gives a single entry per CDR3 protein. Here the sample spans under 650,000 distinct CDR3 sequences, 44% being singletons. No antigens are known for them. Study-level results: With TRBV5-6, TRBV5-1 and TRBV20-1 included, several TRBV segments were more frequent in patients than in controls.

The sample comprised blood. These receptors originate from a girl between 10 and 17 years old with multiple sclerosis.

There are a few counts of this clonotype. The CDR3, as DNA: TGCAGCGTCGGACTAGCGGGGCCCTACGAGCAGTACTTC. Translating gives CSVGLAGPYEQYF. The V call is TRBV29-1, the J call TRBJ2-7; 12 bases align to TRBD2. The CDR3 length is 13 residues. The germline gives CDR1 SQVTM, CDR2 ANQGSEA. With V trimmed by 6 bases and J by 2 bases, 2 bases remained unmatched.

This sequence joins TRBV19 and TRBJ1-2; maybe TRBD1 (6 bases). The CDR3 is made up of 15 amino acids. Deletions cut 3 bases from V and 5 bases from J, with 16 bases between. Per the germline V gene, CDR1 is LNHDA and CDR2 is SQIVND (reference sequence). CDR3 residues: CASSITTGAGYGYTF. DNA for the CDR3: TGTGCCAGTAGTATCACCACGGGGGCCGGGTATGGCTACACCTTC.

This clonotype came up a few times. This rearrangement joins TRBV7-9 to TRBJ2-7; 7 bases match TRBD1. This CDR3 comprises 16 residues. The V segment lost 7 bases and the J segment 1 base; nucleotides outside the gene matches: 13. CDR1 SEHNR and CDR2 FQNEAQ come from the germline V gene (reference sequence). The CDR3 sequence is CASTPLGDRASYEQYF. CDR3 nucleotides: TGTGCCAGCACCCCTCTTGGAGACAGGGCATCCTACGAGCAGTACTTC.

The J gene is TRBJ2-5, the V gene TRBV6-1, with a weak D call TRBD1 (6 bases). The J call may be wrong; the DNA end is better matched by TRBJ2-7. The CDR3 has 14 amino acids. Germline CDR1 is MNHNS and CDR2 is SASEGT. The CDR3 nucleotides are TGTGCCAGCAGTGAAGGGATCAGGGGCTACGAGCAGTACTTC. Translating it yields CASSEGIRGYEQYF.

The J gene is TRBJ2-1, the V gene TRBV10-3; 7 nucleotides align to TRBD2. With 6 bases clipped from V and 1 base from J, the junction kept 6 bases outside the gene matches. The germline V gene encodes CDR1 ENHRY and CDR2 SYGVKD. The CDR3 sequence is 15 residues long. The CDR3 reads CAIRDAGLSYNEQFF. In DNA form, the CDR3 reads TGTGCCATCAGGGATGCGGGACTATCCTACAATGAGCAGTTCTTC.

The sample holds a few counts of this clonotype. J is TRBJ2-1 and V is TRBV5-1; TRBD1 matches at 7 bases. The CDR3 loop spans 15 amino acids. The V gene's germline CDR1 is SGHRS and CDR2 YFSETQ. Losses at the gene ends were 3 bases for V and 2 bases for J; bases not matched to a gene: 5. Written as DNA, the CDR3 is TGCGCCAGCAGCTACGCCGGGACAGCCTACAATGAGCAGTTCTTC. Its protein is CASSYAGTAYNEQFF.